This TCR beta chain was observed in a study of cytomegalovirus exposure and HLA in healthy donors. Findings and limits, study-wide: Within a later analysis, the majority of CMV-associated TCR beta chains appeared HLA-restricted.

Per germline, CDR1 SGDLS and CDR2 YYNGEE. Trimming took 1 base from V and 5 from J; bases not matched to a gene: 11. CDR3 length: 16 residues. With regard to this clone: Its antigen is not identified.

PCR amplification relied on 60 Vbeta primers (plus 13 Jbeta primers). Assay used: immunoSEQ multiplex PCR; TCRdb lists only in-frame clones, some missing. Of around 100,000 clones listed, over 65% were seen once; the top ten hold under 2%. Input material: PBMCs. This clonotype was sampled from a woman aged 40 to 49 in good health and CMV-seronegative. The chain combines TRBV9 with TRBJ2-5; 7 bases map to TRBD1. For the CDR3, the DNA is TGTGCCAGCAGCGTAAATACAGGGGACACGGGGGAGACCCAGTACTTC. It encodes CASSVNTGDTGETQYF.